This T cell receptor (beta chain) was found in a study of blood T cell repertoires in COVID-19. Sequenced by immunoSEQ multiplex PCR; TCRdb stores in-frame clones only, minus some. Among roughly 200,000 clones listed, about nine tenths were seen once. The sample was peripheral blood. This sequence originates from a middle-aged man with acute or convalescent COVID-19.

This CDR3 reads CASSPRAPINYEQYF. The CDR3 region has the DNA TGTGCCAGCAGCCCGAGGGCACCCATTAATTACGAGCAGTACTTC. The J gene is TRBJ2-7, the V gene TRBV7-2; possible D gene TRBD2, 5 bases. The CDR3 is 15 amino acids. Germline CDR1 is SGHTA and CDR2 is FQGNSA. Trimming removed 5 bases from V and 4 bases from J, with 18 bases in between.